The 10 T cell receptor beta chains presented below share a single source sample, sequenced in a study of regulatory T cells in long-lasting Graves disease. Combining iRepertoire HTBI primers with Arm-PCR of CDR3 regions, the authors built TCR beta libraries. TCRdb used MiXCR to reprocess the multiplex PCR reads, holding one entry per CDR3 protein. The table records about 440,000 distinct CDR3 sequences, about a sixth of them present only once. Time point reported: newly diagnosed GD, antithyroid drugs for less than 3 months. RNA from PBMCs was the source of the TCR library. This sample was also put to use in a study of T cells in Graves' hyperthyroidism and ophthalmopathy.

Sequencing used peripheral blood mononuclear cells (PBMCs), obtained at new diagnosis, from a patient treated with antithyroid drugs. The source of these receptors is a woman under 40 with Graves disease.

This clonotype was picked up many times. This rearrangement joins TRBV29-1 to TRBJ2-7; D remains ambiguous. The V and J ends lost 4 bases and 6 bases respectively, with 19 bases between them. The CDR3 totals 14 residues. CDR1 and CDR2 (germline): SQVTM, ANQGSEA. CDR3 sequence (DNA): TGCAGCGTTGGGGGTGCCCCCGCTGGGCGCGAGCAGTACTTC. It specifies CSVGGAPAGREQYF.

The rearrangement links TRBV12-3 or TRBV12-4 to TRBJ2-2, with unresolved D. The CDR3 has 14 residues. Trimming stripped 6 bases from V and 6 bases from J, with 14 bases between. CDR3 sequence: CASSQDPRPGELFF. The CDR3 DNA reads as TGTGCCAGCAGCCAGGACCCCAGACCCGGGGAGCTGTTTTTT.

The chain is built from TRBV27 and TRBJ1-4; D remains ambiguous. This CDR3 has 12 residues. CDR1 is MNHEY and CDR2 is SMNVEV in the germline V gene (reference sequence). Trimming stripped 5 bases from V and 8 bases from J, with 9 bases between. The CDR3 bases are TGTGCCAGCAGTCAAAGAGGGGAAAAACTGTTTTTT. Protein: CASSQRGEKLFF.

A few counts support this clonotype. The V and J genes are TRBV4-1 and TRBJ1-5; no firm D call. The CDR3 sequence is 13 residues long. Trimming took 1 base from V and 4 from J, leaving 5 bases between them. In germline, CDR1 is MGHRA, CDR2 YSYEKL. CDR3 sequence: CASSQVTNQPQHF. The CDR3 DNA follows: TGCGCCAGCAGCCAAGTAACGAATCAGCCCCAGCATTTT.

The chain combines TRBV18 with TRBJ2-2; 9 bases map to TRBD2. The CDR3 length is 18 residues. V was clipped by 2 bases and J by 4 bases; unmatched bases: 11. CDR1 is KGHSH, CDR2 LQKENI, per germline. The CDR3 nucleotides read TGTGCCAGCTCACCATCCGTCCGCGGGAGGGCGGGCACCGGGGAGCTGTTTTTT. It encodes CASSPSVRGRAGTGELFF. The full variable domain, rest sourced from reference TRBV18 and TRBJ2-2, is NAGVMQNPRHLVRRRGQEARLRCSPMKGHSHVYWYRQLPEEGLKFMVYLQKENIIDESGMPKERFSAEFPKEGPSILRIQQVVRGDSAAYFCASSPSVRGRAGTGELFFGEGSRLTVL.

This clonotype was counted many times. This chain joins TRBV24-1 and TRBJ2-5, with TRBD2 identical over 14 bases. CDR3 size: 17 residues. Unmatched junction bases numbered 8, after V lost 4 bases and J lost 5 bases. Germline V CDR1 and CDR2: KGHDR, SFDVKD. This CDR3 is CATSDSGTSGRRETQYF. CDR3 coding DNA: TGTGCCACCAGTGACTCCGGGACTAGCGGGAGAAGGGAGACCCAGTACTTC.

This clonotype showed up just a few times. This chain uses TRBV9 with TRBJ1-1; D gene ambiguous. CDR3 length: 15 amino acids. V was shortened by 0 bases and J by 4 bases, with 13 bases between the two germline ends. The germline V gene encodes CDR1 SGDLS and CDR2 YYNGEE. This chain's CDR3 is CASSVDGYATTEAFF. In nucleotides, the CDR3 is TGTGCCAGCAGCGTAGACGGGTATGCGACCACTGAAGCTTTCTTT.

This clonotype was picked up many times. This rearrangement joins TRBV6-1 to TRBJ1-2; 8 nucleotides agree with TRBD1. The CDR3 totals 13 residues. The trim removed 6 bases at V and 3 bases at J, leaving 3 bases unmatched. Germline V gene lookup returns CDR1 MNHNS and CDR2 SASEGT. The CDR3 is CASSAQGDYGYTF. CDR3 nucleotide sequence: TGTGCCAGCAGCGCACAGGGGGACTATGGCTACACCTTC.

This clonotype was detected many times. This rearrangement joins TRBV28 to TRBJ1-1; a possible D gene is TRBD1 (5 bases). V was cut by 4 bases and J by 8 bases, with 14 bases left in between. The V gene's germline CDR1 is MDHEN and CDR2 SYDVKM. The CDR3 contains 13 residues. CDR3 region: CASSSTRVMEAFF. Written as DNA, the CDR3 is TGTGCCAGCAGTTCCACCAGGGTGATGGAAGCTTTCTTT.

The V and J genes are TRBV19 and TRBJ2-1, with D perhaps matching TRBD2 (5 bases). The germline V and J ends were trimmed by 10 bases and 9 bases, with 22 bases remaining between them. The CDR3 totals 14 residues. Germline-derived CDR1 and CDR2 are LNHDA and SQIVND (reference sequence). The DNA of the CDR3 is TGTGCCACCTCGCCGGGGAGCCGGGCGCGTGAGCAGTTCTTC. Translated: CATSPGSRAREQFF.